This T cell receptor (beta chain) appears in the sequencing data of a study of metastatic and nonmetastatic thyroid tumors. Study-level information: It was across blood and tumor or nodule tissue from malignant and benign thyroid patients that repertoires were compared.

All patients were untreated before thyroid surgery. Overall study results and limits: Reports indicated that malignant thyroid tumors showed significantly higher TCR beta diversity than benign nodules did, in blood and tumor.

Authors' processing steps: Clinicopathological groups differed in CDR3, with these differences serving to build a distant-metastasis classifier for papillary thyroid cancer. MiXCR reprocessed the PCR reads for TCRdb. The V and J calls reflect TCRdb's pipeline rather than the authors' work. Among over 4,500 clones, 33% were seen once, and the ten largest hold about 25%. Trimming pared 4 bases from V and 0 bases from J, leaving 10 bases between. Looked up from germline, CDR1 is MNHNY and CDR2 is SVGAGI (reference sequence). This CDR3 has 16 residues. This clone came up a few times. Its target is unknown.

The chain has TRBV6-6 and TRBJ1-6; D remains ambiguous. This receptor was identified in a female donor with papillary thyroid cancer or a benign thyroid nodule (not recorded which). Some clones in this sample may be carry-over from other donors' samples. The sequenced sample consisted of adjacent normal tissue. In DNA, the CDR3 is TGTGCCAGCAGTTCTCTCTTCAGCTCCTATAATTCACCCCTCCACTTT. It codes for CASSSLFSSYNSPLHF.